This is a list of T cell receptor beta chains from one sample in a study of metastatic and nonmetastatic thyroid tumors. TCRdb reanalyzed the PCR reads with MiXCR. The table records around 15,000 clones, roughly a third of them present only once. Input material: tumor tissue. Receptors were obtained from a male donor with papillary thyroid cancer or a benign thyroid nodule (not recorded which). Some clones in this sample may be carry-over from other donors' samples. Each CDR3 is given with its conserved first and last residue. The D gene is left open where the match is weak. Expanded clones are given a class, and other clones once, few, many or no size at all.

clone size,D gene,J gene,V gene,CDR3 DNA,CDR3 protein
many,TRBD1,TRBJ2-2,TRBV5-1,TGCGCCAGCAGTTTTCGGACAGGGCCCACCGGGGAGCTGTTTTTT,CASSFRTGPTGELFF
medium-sized,TRBD1,TRBJ2-5,TRBV28,TGTGCCAGCAGTTCCCCGGGACAGGGTCAAGAGACCCAGTACTTC,CASSSPGQGQETQYF
few,TRBD1,TRBJ1-2,TRBV6-5,TGTGCCAGCAGTTACCCGAGAGGACAGGGGGCGCCTGGCTACACCTTC,CASSYPRGQGAPGYTF
medium-sized,.,TRBJ2-3,TRBV5-1,TGCGCCAGCAGCTTGGGCGGGGTCGATACGCAGTATTTT,CASSLGGVDTQYF
medium-sized,TRBD2,TRBJ2-3,TRBV27,TGTGCCAGCAGTTCTTATAGGACTAGCGGGGAGGTAGATACGCAGTATTTT,CASSSYRTSGEVDTQYF
many,TRBD2,TRBJ2-5,TRBV5-1,TGCGCCAGCAGCCCGGGGGGGCCTGAAGAGACCCAGTACTTC,CASSPGGPEETQYF
medium-sized,.,TRBJ2-2,TRBV15,TGTGCCACCAGCCCAATACCGGGACAGAACACCGGGGAGCTGTTTTTT,CATSPIPGQNTGELFF
.,TRBD2,TRBJ2-1,TRBV19,TGTGCCAGTAGTATAACGTGGGAGGGCTACAATGAGCAGTTCTTC,CASSITWEGYNEQFF
.,.,TRBJ2-3,TRBV28,TGTGCCAGCAGAGGTCCAGGGAGCACAGATACGCAGTATTTT,CASRGPGSTDTQYF
.,.,TRBJ1-2,TRBV10-3,TGTGCCATCAGTGCGGGACCTAACTATGGCTACACCTTC,CAISAGPNYGYTF
.,.,TRBJ2-1,TRBV20-1,TGCAGTGCTACTGGACATTCAGGGGTGTCCGTCAATGAGCAGTTCTTC,CSATGHSGVSVNEQFF
many,.,TRBJ1-4,TRBV6-1,TGTGCCAGCAGTGAGATCGGGAAGATTAATGAAAAACTGTTTTTT,CASSEIGKINEKLFF
.,TRBD1,TRBJ2-7,TRBV6-2/TRBV6-3,TGTGCCAGCAGTTTCGACAGGGTCAAGCAGTACTTC,CASSFDRVKQYF
many,.,TRBJ2-7,TRBV29-1,TGCAGCGTTCTGGCAGGAGATGCCTACGAGCAGTACTTC,CSVLAGDAYEQYF
.,.,TRBJ2-1,TRBV5-1,TGCGCCAGCAGCTTGGAAGGGGGATCATACAATGAGCAGTTCTTC,CASSLEGGSYNEQFF
many,TRBD2,TRBJ2-7,TRBV6-1,TGTGCCAGCAGTCCGGGACTAGCGGGAGTTAGCTCCTACGAGCAGTACTTC,CASSPGLAGVSSYEQYF
medium-sized,.,TRBJ1-1,TRBV19,TGTGCCAGTAGTATAGTGGACCTGGGGACTGAAGCTTTCTTT,CASSIVDLGTEAFF
many,.,TRBJ1-2,TRBV6-5,TGTGCCAGCAGTTACCCCATGAGTGGCTACACCTTC,CASSYPMSGYTF
once,.,TRBJ2-3,TRBV15,TGTGCCACCAGCAGAGGAACGGGCACAGAAACGCAGTATTTT,CATSRGTGTETQYF
many,.,TRBJ2-3,TRBV18,TGTGCCAGCTCACCCCTCCCGAGCCATCGGCAGGGAGTAGCAGATACGCAGTATTTT,CASSPLPSHRQGVADTQYF
.,.,TRBJ2-6,TRBV19,TGTGCCAGTAGTATAGTGCCCTCTGGGGCCAACGTCCTGACTTTC,CASSIVPSGANVLTF
.,TRBD1,TRBJ1-2,TRBV19,TGTGCCAGTAGTCTCTGGACAGGGATTAACTATGGCTACACCTTC,CASSLWTGINYGYTF
medium-sized,.,TRBJ1-2,TRBV19,TGTGCCTCCTCCCCGGAAGCAAGCTATGGCTACACCTTC,CASSPEASYGYTF
.,.,TRBJ1-5,TRBV18,TGTGCCAGCTCACCAGGTAGGACTTATAGCAATCAGCCCCAGCATTTT,CASSPGRTYSNQPQHF
.,.,TRBJ2-1,TRBV20-1,TGCAGTGCTAGAGATCAGGGACGAACCAATGAGCAGTTCTTC,CSARDQGRTNEQFF
.,TRBD2,TRBJ2-7,TRBV6-2/TRBV6-3,TGTGACAGCAGTTACTCGACCAAGGGGCTCGGTCTAGCGGGAGGGGGTACGCAGTACTTC,CDSSYSTKGLGLAGGGTQYF
.,.,TRBJ2-2,TRBV20-1,TGCAGTGCTGGACAGCAAGCCACCGGGGAGCTGTTTTTT,CSAGQQATGELFF
.,.,TRBJ2-3,TRBV3-1,TGTGCCAGCAGCCACGGAGGCACAGATACGCAGTATTTT,CASSHGGTDTQYF
.,TRBD2,TRBJ2-1,TRBV20-1,TGCAGCGGGACTAGCGGAACCTACAATGAGCAGTTCTTC,CSGTSGTYNEQFF
many,TRBD1,TRBJ2-7,TRBV20-1,TGCAGTGCTTCCAAGACAGGGGCCTACGAGCAGTACTTC,CSASKTGAYEQYF
many,.,TRBJ2-5,TRBV20-1,TGCAGTGGGGAGTACCAAGAGACCCAGTACTTC,CSGEYQETQYF
many,TRBD2,TRBJ2-3,TRBV6-1,TGTGCCAGCAGTGAAGAGCGGGGGGGCACAGATACGCAGTATTTT,CASSEERGGTDTQYF
few,TRBD2,TRBJ2-2,TRBV6-8,TGTGCCAGCAGTAGAATGCTAGCGGGGGGGGTCCAACCCGGGGAGCTGTTTTTT,CASSRMLAGGVQPGELFF
few,TRBD1,TRBJ2-2,TRBV11-2,TGTGCCAGCAGCCCAGGGGGCGGGACTAACACCGGGGAGCTGTTTTTT,CASSPGGGTNTGELFF
.,.,TRBJ1-1,TRBV5-1,TGCGCCAGCAGCTTAGACAACACTGAAGCTTTCTTT,CASSLDNTEAFF
many,TRBD2,TRBJ2-1,TRBV6-1,TGTGCCAGCAGTGGGCCGCGGGGGGGCGGAGAGCAGTTCTTC,CASSGPRGGGEQFF